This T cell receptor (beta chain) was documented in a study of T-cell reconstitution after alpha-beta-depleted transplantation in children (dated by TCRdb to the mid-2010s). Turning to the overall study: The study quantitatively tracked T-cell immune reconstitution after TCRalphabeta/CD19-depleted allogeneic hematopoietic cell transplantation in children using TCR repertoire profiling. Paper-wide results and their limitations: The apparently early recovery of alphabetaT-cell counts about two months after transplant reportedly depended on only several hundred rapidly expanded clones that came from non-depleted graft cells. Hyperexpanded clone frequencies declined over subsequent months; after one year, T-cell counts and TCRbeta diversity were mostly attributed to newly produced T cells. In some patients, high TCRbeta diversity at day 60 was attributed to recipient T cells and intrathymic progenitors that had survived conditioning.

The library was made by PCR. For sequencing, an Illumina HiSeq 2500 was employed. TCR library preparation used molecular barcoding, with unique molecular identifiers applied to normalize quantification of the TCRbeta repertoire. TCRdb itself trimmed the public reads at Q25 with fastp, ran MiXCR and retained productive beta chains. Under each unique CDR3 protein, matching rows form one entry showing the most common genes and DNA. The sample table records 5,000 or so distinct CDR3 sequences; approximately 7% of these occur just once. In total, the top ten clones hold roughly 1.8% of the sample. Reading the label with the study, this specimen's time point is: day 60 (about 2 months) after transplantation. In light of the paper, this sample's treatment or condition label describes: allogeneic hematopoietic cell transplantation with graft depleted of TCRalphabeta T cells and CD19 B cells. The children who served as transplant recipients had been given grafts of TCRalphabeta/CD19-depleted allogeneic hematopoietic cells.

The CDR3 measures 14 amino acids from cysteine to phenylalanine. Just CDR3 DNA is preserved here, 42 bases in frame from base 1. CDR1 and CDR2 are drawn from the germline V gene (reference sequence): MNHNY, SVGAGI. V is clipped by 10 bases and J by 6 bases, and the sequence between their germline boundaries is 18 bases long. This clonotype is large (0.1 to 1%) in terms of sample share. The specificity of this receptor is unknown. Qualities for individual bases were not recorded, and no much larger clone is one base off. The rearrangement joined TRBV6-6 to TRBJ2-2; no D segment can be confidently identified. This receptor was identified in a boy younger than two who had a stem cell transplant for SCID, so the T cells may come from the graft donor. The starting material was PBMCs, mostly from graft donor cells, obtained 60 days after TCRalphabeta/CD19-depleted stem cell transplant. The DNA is TGTGCCATTTCAGCTAGTCTTTTTCCCGGGGAGCTGTTTTTT. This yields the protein CAISASLFPGELFF.